This T cell receptor beta chain originates from a study of cytomegalovirus exposure and HLA in healthy donors. Notes on the study in general: Researchers reported that a few CMV-associated chains were confirmed in vitro as CMV antigen-specific.

Turning to this clone: The antigen is unknown.

J gave up 9 bases and V 5 bases, and 13 bases lay outside the gene matches. Germline CDR1 reads MDHEN; CDR2 reads SYDVKM. The CDR3 has 15 amino acids. PCR was performed using 60 Vbeta and 13 Jbeta primers. Sequencing used immunoSEQ multiplex PCR; TCRdb keeps in-frame clones, though not all of them. The sample shows about 160,000 clones, roughly 80% of them seen only once. Material for sequencing was PBMCs. This clonotype was sampled from a young man in good health and CMV-seronegative. This chain links TRBV28 with TRBJ1-2, with 9 bases fitting TRBD1. Here the CDR3 reads CASSIPFLGQGSYTF. CDR3 nucleotides: TGTGCCAGCAGTATCCCATTCCTCGGACAGGGGAGCTACACCTTC.